Presented here are 30 T cell receptor beta chains from one specimen sequenced in a study of Graves' ophthalmopathy and Graves' hyperthyroidism. As the template, RNA transcripts were used to amplify TCR beta CDR3 regions. The library came from an HTBI-primed first-round RT-PCR and a second-round multiplex PCR. TCRdb independently ran MiXCR on the multiplex PCR reads; one entry per CDR3 protein. The sample holds more than 550,000 distinct CDR3 sequences, 35% to 45% seen once. The sample consisted of peripheral blood. The receptor source for this set is an adult man with Graves' ophthalmopathy.

This clonotype was seen a few times. The chain joins TRBV20-1 to TRBJ1-4; possibly TRBD1 for D (6 bases). V was cut by 6 bases and J by 6 bases, with 23 bases left in between. CDR1 and CDR2 from the germline V gene are DFQATT and SNEGSKA (reference sequence). The CDR3 is 16 amino acids. The chain's CDR3 is CSADAYREGYHEKLFF. In DNA form, the CDR3 reads TGCAGTGCGGACGCATACAGGGAGGGGTATCATGAAAAACTGTTTTTT.

The chain joins TRBV5-1 to TRBJ2-5, with a tentative D call TRBD2 (5 bases). Trimming took off 4 bases at V and 5 bases at J, with 21 bases between the two ends. Germline V gives CDR1 SGHRS, CDR2 YFSETQ. The CDR3 consists of 16 residues. CDR3 bases: TGCGCCAGCAGCCCGGGCCGCGCCCTAGCCGGGGAGACCCAGTACTTC. This gives the protein CASSPGRALAGETQYF.

This clonotype showed up many times. The rearrangement links TRBV6-5 to TRBJ1-5; a weak D match, TRBD1 (6 bases). V lost 5 bases, J lost 0 bases, and 17 bases lay in between. CDR3 length: 17 residues. Germline-derived CDR1 and CDR2 are MNHEY and SVGAGI. CDR3 DNA: TGTGCCAGCAGTGCACTGGCGACAGGACATAGCAATCAGCCCCAGCATTTT. Translated, it gives CASSALATGHSNQPQHF.

V usage is TRBV2 and J usage is TRBJ1-1, with 7 bases aligning to TRBD1. V trimming: 7 bases; J trimming: 0 bases; junction bases outside the gene matches: 8. The CDR3 extends over 15 amino acids. Looked up from germline, CDR1 is SNHLY and CDR2 is FYNNEI. The CDR3 reads CASTGTVAMNTEAFF. CDR3 DNA: TGTGCCAGCACCGGGACAGTGGCGATGAACACTGAAGCTTTCTTT.

The V and J genes are TRBV10-3 and TRBJ2-2; D tentatively reads TRBD1 or TRBD2 (5 bases each). Germline-derived CDR1 and CDR2 are ENHRY and SYGVKD. This CDR3 has 14 residues. Trimming removed 7 bases from V and 4 bases from J, with 13 bases in between. CDR3 DNA: TGTGCCATCAACGAGGGGTCGACCACCGGGGAGCTGTTTTTT. Encoded protein: CAINEGSTTGELFF.

The V and J genes are TRBV9 and TRBJ1-4, with D unclear. CDR1 SGDLS and CDR2 YYNGEE come from the germline V gene. V dropped 7 bases and J dropped 6 bases, with 13 bases sitting between them. This CDR3 spans 13 amino acids. DNA of the CDR3: TGTGCCAGCTCAGGCAGCCATTATGAAAAACTGTTTTTT. Its protein is CASSGSHYEKLFF.

The V call is TRBV10-3, the J call TRBJ1-2; D perhaps matches TRBD1 (5 bases). Trimming took 10 bases from V and 8 from J, leaving 23 bases between them. The germline gives CDR1 ENHRY, CDR2 SYGVKD. This CDR3 comprises 14 residues. The DNA for the CDR3 is TGTGCCAGCACCGAACTGGCAGGGACGGGGGGCTACACCTTC. It specifies CASTELAGTGGYTF.

In the case of this clonotype: The conserved closing phenylalanine or tryptophan is absent in this CDR3, likely reflecting a read error. The chain links TRBV11-1 to TRBJ2-7; D unclear. The CDR3 loop spans 12 amino acids. CDR1 and CDR2 (germline): SGHAT, FQDESV (reference sequence). V lost 5 bases, J lost 3 bases, and 8 bases lay in between. The CDR3 nucleotides read TGTGCCAGCAGCATATCCCTCTACGAGCAGTACCTC. The encoded protein is CASSISLYEQYL.

This clonotype was recorded at least ten times. The CDR3 nucleotides read TGTGCCAGCAGTGGGCCGGTTGCTAGCGGGGTAAGACCCCGGGACGAGCAGTACTTC. Translating gives CASSGPVASGVRPRDEQYF. The V and J genes are TRBV2 and TRBJ2-7; 9 bases line up with TRBD2. Germline trimming cut 4 bases from V and 5 bases from J; bases unmatched to any gene: 21. Looked up from germline, CDR1 is SNHLY and CDR2 is FYNNEI. The CDR3 totals 19 residues.

The genes are TRBV7-6 and TRBJ2-2; TRBD2 matches 7 bases. Germline CDR1 reads SGHVS; CDR2 reads FNYEAQ. The ends lost 5 bases at V and 7 bases at J; junction bases unmatched: 4. The CDR3 covers 13 residues. CDR3 region: CASSLWTSGELFF. CDR3 coding DNA: TGTGCCAGCAGCCTGTGGACTAGCGGGGAGCTGTTTTTT.

The sample holds a few counts of this clonotype. The genes are TRBV10-3 and TRBJ2-7; 11 positions agree with TRBD1. The germline gives CDR1 ENHRY, CDR2 SYGVKD. This CDR3 region has 15 residues. After removal of 10 bases from V and 2 bases from J, the junction contained 10 bases not matched to a gene. As DNA, the CDR3 is TGTGCCAGCAGAACCGGGACAGGGGGGGCCTACGAGCAGTACTTC. It encodes CASRTGTGGAYEQYF.

In its sample, this clonotype was seen many times. This sequence joins TRBV7-8 and TRBJ1-5; D is perhaps TRBD1 (6 bases). Trimming stripped 5 bases from V and 7 bases from J, with 12 bases between. This CDR3 is built from 13 residues. Per the germline V gene, CDR1 is SGHVS and CDR2 is FQNEAQ. CDR3 region: CASSPNRGQPQHF. CDR3 nucleotides: TGTGCCAGCAGCCCAAATAGGGGGCAGCCCCAGCATTTT. Full variable domain (rest looked up from reference TRBV7-8 and TRBJ1-5): GAGVSQSPRYKVAKRGQDVALRCDPISGHVSLFWYQQALGQGPEFLTYFQNEAQLDKSGLPSDRFFAERPEGSVSTLKIQRTQQEDSAVYLCASSPNRGQPQHFGDGTRLSIL.

This rearrangement joins TRBV5-1 to TRBJ1-1, with TRBD1 matching over 7 bases. Germline values: CDR1 SGHRS, CDR2 YFSETQ. The CDR3 consists of 15 residues. V trimming: 5 bases; J trimming: 2 bases; junction bases outside the gene matches: 9. In DNA form, the CDR3 reads TGCGCCAGCAGTGACAAGACAGGGCTCAACACTGAAGCTTTCTTT. This gives the protein CASSDKTGLNTEAFF. Full variable domain (missing parts from reference TRBV5-1 and TRBJ1-1): KAGVTQTPRYLIKTRGQQVTLSCSPISGHRSVSWYQQTPGQGLQFLFEYFSETQRNKGNFPGRFSGRQFSNSRSEMNVSTLELGDSALYLCASSDKTGLNTEAFFGQGTRLTVV.

Concerning this clonotype: A read error is possible here, since a much larger clone lies one base away. This sequence joins TRBV5-1 and TRBJ1-2; 9 bases fit TRBD1. There are 13 residues in the CDR3. Germline values: CDR1 SGHRS, CDR2 YFSETQ. The CDR3 DNA follows: TGCGCCGGCAGCCCCGGGACAGGGTTTGGCTACACCTTC. Translation gives CAGSPGTGFGYTF.

Regarding this clonotype: The junction departs from germline at one end; a sequencing error may be responsible. The chain combines TRBV7-8 with TRBJ2-2; 8 bases are shared with TRBD1. CDR3 length equals 15 residues. Germline loops: CDR1 SGHVS, CDR2 FQNEAQ. This CDR3 reads CASSPTPTGAGELFF. DNA for the CDR3: TGCGCCAGCAGCCCTACTCCGACAGGGGCCGGGGAGCTGTTTTTT. Drawing the rest from reference TRBV7-8 and TRBJ2-2, the complete variable domain is GAGVSQSPRYKVAKRGQDVALRCDPISGHVSLFWYQQALGQGPEFLTYFQNEAQLDKSGLPSDRFFAERPEGSVSTLKIQRTQQEDSAVYLCASSPTPTGAGELFFGEGSRLTVL.

This clonotype has ten or more counts. The rearrangement uses TRBV6-1 and TRBJ1-1; D not resolved. This CDR3 region has 13 residues. The germline CDR1 and CDR2 sequences are MNHNS and SASEGT. Trimming took off 1 base at V and 10 bases at J, with 13 bases between the two ends. CDR3 region: CASSEGQVKGAFF. As DNA, the CDR3 is TGTGCCAGCAGTGAAGGACAAGTTAAAGGAGCTTTCTTT.

Worth noting for this clonotype: A much bigger clone sits one base away, suggesting this may be a read error. J is TRBJ1-2 and V is TRBV20-1; D might be TRBD1 (5 bases). Germline-derived CDR1 and CDR2 are DFQATT and SNEGSKA (reference sequence). CDR3 length: 11 residues. The chain's CDR3 is CSAREAGGYTF. The DNA for the CDR3 is TGCAGTGCTCGAGAGGCAGGGGGCTACACCTTC.

At least ten counts were recorded for this clonotype. This chain links TRBV2 with TRBJ1-4; D call uncertain. The V gene's germline CDR1 is SNHLY and CDR2 FYNNEI. The CDR3 extends over 14 amino acids. V was clipped by 5 bases and J by 5 bases, with 12 bases between them. The CDR3 loop reads CASSPYGGNEKLFF. The DNA of the CDR3 is TGTGCCAGCAGTCCTTATGGAGGGAATGAAAAACTGTTTTTT.

The CDR3 DNA sequence: TGTGCCAGCAGCTTAGAGCAGGGCAAGTACAATGAGCAGTTCTTC. Residues: CASSLEQGKYNEQFF. This rearrangement joins TRBV7-2 to TRBJ2-5, with D perhaps TRBD1 (5 bases). Near its end, the DNA agrees better with TRBJ2-1, so the J call may be wrong. Looked up from germline, CDR1 is SGHTA and CDR2 is FQGNSA. The CDR3 runs to 15 residues.

The chain carries TRBV2 and TRBJ1-6; D perhaps matches TRBD1 (5 bases). V gave up 5 bases and J gave up 15 bases, with 20 bases separating them. The CDR3 has 14 amino acids. Germline V gene sequence: CDR1 SNHLY, CDR2 FYNNEI. CDR3 in DNA: TGTGCCAGCAGTTTTGGCAGGGTGGGAGTTCGCCTCCACTTT. This translates into CASSFGRVGVRLHF.

In regard to this clonotype: A read error may explain this, as a much larger clone is one base away. V is TRBV12-5 and J is TRBJ1-2; D gene unclear. Germline V gene data show CDR1 as LGHNT and CDR2 as FRNRAP. This CDR3 has 13 residues. V lost 1 base, J lost 4 bases, and 7 bases lay in between. The CDR3 reads CASGLGQTYGYTF. The CDR3 DNA is TGTGCTAGTGGTTTGGGCCAGACCTATGGCTACACCTTC.

Notes on this clonotype: A clone one base away is much larger, so this may be a read error. The V and J genes are TRBV5-1 and TRBJ1-2; D might be TRBD1 (6 bases). The CDR3 is 15 residues long. The germline V gene encodes CDR1 SGHRS and CDR2 YFSETQ. The CDR3 sequence is CASSFTDRSDYGHTF. The CDR3 DNA reads as TGCGCCAGCAGCTTTACTGACAGGTCGGACTATGGCCACACCTTC.

V and J are TRBV24-1 and TRBJ1-5; 9 bases align to TRBD1. The CDR3 has 17 residues. Germline CDR1 reads KGHDR; CDR2 reads SFDVKD. The V and J ends lost 3 bases and 6 bases, in that order; junction bases with no gene match: 11. CDR3 sequence reads: CATSDAQGARGSQPQHF. CDR3 in DNA: TGTGCCACCAGTGATGCACAGGGGGCCCGGGGGAGTCAGCCCCAGCATTTT.

Many counts were recorded for this clonotype. The CDR3 loop reads CASSLGGGRGTYNSPLHF. In DNA, the CDR3 is TGTGCCAGCAGCTTAGGCGGGGGACGGGGGACCTATAATTCACCCCTCCACTTT. V usage is TRBV7-9 and J usage is TRBJ1-6; TRBD1 is a possible D gene (5 bases). The CDR3 totals 18 residues. The germline V and J ends were trimmed by 1 base and 2 bases, with 15 bases remaining between them. In germline, CDR1 is SEHNR, CDR2 FQNEAQ (reference sequence).

The genes are TRBV7-2 and TRBJ1-3, with D perhaps matching TRBD1 (6 bases). The germline V gene encodes CDR1 SGHTA and CDR2 FQGNSA. CDR3 length: 16 amino acids. With 1 base removed from V and 4 bases from J, the gap between germline ends came to 14 bases. The CDR3 DNA is TGTGCCAGCAGCTTAGGGGGGGGGGCGTCGGGAAACACCATATATTTT. Amino acid sequence: CASSLGGGASGNTIYF.

This chain connects TRBV25-1 to TRBJ1-6, with a tentative D call TRBD1 (6 bases). The germline V and J ends were trimmed by 9 bases and 8 bases, with 14 bases remaining between them. Germline V gives CDR1 MGHDK, CDR2 SYGVNS. The CDR3 extends over 13 amino acids. This CDR3 reads CARGPGVDSPLHF. DNA of the CDR3: TGTGCCAGGGGACCAGGGGTGGATTCACCCCTCCACTTT.

The chain is built from TRBV5-1 and TRBJ2-7; D is perhaps TRBD1 (5 bases). CDR1 and CDR2 from the germline V gene are SGHRS and YFSETQ. There are 13 residues in the CDR3. The V end was cut by 4 bases, the J end by 5 bases, with 13 bases between. The chain's CDR3 is CASSPVGEHEQYF. The CDR3 nucleotides are TGCGCCAGCAGCCCGGTAGGGGAACACGAGCAGTACTTC.

The rearrangement links TRBV5-1 to TRBJ2-5, with 11 bases fitting TRBD2. The DNA end lines up better with TRBJ2-1; the J call may be wrong. Germline values: CDR1 SGHRS, CDR2 YFSETQ. The CDR3 runs 17 residues. CDR3 nucleotide sequence: TGCGCCAGCAGCTTGGCTTCTAGCGGGAGGTCCGGGGGTGAGCAGTTCTTC. This encodes CASSLASSGRSGGEQFF.

This clonotype was detected ten times or more. The rearrangement joins TRBV29-1 to TRBJ1-1; TRBD1 matches 8 bases. In germline, CDR1 is SQVTM, CDR2 ANQGSEA. This CDR3 spans 12 amino acids. V was clipped by 4 bases and J by 6 bases; unmatched bases: 4. Here the CDR3 reads CSVGAGGPEAFF. In DNA form, the CDR3 reads TGCAGCGTTGGGGCAGGGGGCCCTGAAGCTTTCTTT.

This chain joins TRBV29-1 and TRBJ2-7; D is possibly TRBD2 (7 bases). CDR1 is SQVTM, CDR2 ANQGSEA, per germline. This CDR3 has 13 residues. The ends were cut back, 8 bases at V and 4 bases at J, with 18 bases in the middle. This chain's CDR3 is CSSLGGGSYEQYF. Written as DNA, the CDR3 is TGCAGCTCCCTCGGGGGCGGGAGTTACGAGCAGTACTTC.